This passage covers 31 T cell receptor beta chains from one sample sequenced in a study of T cells after somatic rescue of genetic block. The protocol was immunoSEQ multiplex PCR, while the TCRdb copy is restricted to in-frame clones and leaves out a portion. The table has about 14,000 clones, approximately 70% seen once. The source material was peripheral blood mononuclear cells (PBMCs). All receptors come from a boy between 5 and 17 years old.

There are a few counts of this clone. The V call is TRBV2, the J call TRBJ2-7; the D gene is possibly TRBD2 (6 bases). The germline CDR1 and CDR2 sequences are SNHLY and FYNNEI. The CDR3 consists of 14 residues. The ends were cut back, 0 bases at V and 3 bases at J, with 9 bases in the middle. CDR3 DNA sequence: TGTGCCAGCAGTGAAGCGACTAGTCTCTACGAGCAGTACTTC. The encoded protein is CASSEATSLYEQYF.

A few counts support this clone. The genes are TRBV6-1 and TRBJ1-2, with D unresolved. V was cut by 4 bases and J by 5 bases, with 11 bases left in between. CDR1 MNHNS and CDR2 SASEGT come from the germline V gene. The CDR3 is made up of 13 amino acids. CDR3 nucleotides: TGTGCCAGCAGTGTGTGGGAGCGGTATGGCTACACCTTC. Translating gives CASSVWERYGYTF.

The chain links TRBV18 to TRBJ1-2; tentatively, D is TRBD1 (5 bases). Trimming shortened V by 3 bases and J by 3 bases, and 11 bases separated the two germline ends. Germline CDR1 is KGHSH and CDR2 is LQKENI. The CDR3 consists of 14 residues. CDR3: CASSPLEGDYGYTF. The DNA for the CDR3 is TGTGCCAGCTCACCCCTTGAAGGGGACTATGGCTACACCTTC.

The CDR3 DNA follows: TGTGCCAGCAGTGTAGGCGGGGGCCTCGGATACAATGAGCAGTTCTTC. This translates into CASSVGGGLGYNEQFF. The chain links TRBV6-1 to TRBJ2-1, with D tentatively TRBD2 (7 bases). Germline V gives CDR1 MNHNS, CDR2 SASEGT. The CDR3 spans 16 residues. The ends were cut back, 4 bases at V and 4 bases at J, with 17 bases in the middle.

In this sample, this clone is large (0.1 to 1%). V gene TRBV6-4 combines with J gene TRBJ2-1, with 7 bases matching TRBD1. J was trimmed by 7 bases and V by 4 bases; bases with no gene match: 10. In germline, CDR1 is MRHNA, CDR2 SNTAGT. This CDR3 has 15 residues. The CDR3 region has the DNA TGTGCCAGCAGTGTTTTGGCAGGGGGTTCGAATGAGCAGTTCTTC. It encodes CASSVLAGGSNEQFF.

The rearrangement uses TRBV4-2 and TRBJ2-3, with unresolved D. CDR3 size: 13 residues. The V end lost 1 base, the J end lost 3 bases, and 5 bases lay between the germline ends. CDR1 LGHNA and CDR2 YNFKEQ come from the germline V gene. The CDR3: CASSQVGTDTQYF. The CDR3 coding sequence is TGTGCCAGCAGCCAAGTGGGGACAGATACGCAGTATTTT.

The V and J genes are TRBV19 and TRBJ1-4, with D perhaps TRBD1 (6 bases). V lost 5 bases and J 2 bases, leaving 12 bases between the germline ends. The CDR3 is made up of 15 amino acids. Germline lookup yields CDR1 LNHDA and CDR2 SQIVND (reference sequence). DNA for the CDR3: TGTGCCAGTAGTCTACAGGGTAATACTAATGAAAAACTGTTTTTT. It codes for CASSLQGNTNEKLFF.

This clone is medium-sized by share. The genes are TRBV7-6 and TRBJ2-3, with TRBD1 identical over 7 bases. This CDR3 has 14 residues. Germline lookup yields CDR1 SGHVS and CDR2 FNYEAQ. V shed 2 bases and J 2 bases; nucleotides not matched to a gene: 1. The CDR3, as DNA: TGTGCCAGCAGCTTAACAGGGGTCACAGATACGCAGTATTTT. Translated, it gives CASSLTGVTDTQYF.

The CDR3 loop is CASRRTSGVGEQFF. The CDR3 nucleotides are TGTGCCAGCAGGCGGACTAGCGGGGTAGGTGAGCAGTTCTTC. The V and J genes are TRBV6-5 and TRBJ2-1; 12 bases map to TRBD2. The ends lost 6 bases at V and 9 bases at J; junction bases unmatched: 6. The CDR3 covers 14 residues. CDR1 and CDR2 (germline): MNHEY, SVGAGI.

J is TRBJ1-6 and V is TRBV11-1, with D unresolved. V was cut by 6 bases and J by 7 bases, with 10 bases left in between. The CDR3 totals 13 residues. Looked up from germline, CDR1 is SGHAT and CDR2 is FQDESV (reference sequence). CDR3 loop: CASSPTLNSPLHF. CDR3 nucleotide sequence: TGTGCCAGCAGTCCTACGTTGAATTCACCCCTCCACTTT.

The count of this clone is one. This chain joins TRBV6-6 and TRBJ2-2, with 8 bases lining up with TRBD1. Germline V gives CDR1 MNHNY, CDR2 SVGAGI (reference sequence). The V gene end was trimmed by 4 bases and the J gene end by 5 bases; junction bases not matched to a gene: 6. The CDR3 loop spans 15 amino acids. CDR3 sequence: CASSWTGLGTGELFF. In DNA form, the CDR3 reads TGTGCCAGCAGTTGGACAGGGTTGGGGACCGGGGAGCTGTTTTTT.

This chain uses TRBV6-4 with TRBJ2-1, with TRBD2 as a possible D gene (7 bases). Germline assignment: CDR1 MRHNA and CDR2 SNTAGT. V gave up 8 bases and J gave up 4 bases, with 12 bases separating them. This CDR3 spans 13 amino acids. The CDR3 spells CASPGGRYNEQFF. DNA of the CDR3: TGTGCCAGCCCCGGGGGGCGATACAATGAGCAGTTCTTC.

The chain joins TRBV4-2 to TRBJ1-2, with 10 positions matching TRBD1. Trimming cost V 3 bases and J 2 bases; bases outside gene matches: 6. Germline CDR1 LGHNA, CDR2 YNFKEQ. There are 16 residues in the CDR3. The CDR3 region is CASSQGQGWGNYGYTF. The CDR3 DNA is TGTGCCAGCAGCCAGGGACAGGGGTGGGGAAACTATGGCTACACCTTC.

The chain joins TRBV6-1 to TRBJ1-5; D is possibly TRBD1 (5 bases). Trimming took 3 bases from V and 0 from J, leaving 12 bases between them. The CDR3 length is 16 residues. The germline V gene encodes CDR1 MNHNS and CDR2 SASEGT. The CDR3 sequence is CASSERGPNSNQPQHF. In DNA, the CDR3 is TGTGCCAGCAGTGAGAGGGGTCCAAATAGCAATCAGCCCCAGCATTTT.

V is TRBV2 and J is TRBJ2-7, with 8 bases that match TRBD2. The V and J ends lost 1 base and 3 bases, in that order; junction bases with no gene match: 11. This CDR3 has 17 amino acids. Germline V lookup: CDR1 SNHLY, CDR2 FYNNEI. The CDR3 DNA reads as TGTGCCAGCAGTGAAGGGCGTTGGACTAGCCCTCTCTACGAGCAGTACTTC. The encoded protein is CASSEGRWTSPLYEQYF.

CDR3 bases: TGTGCCAGCAGTCTTGGGACAGGTAAAGGCTACAATGAGCAGTTCTTC. This translates into CASSLGTGKGYNEQFF. This chain connects TRBV27 to TRBJ2-1; 8 bases match TRBD1. Germline V gene data show CDR1 as MNHEY and CDR2 as SMNVEV (reference sequence). V gave up 5 bases and J gave up 3 bases; unmatched junction bases: 9. The CDR3 extends over 16 amino acids.

The CDR3 is CASIPTGEWLATNEKLFF. CDR3 nucleotide sequence: TGTGCCAGCATCCCTACAGGGGAATGGCTGGCAACTAATGAAAAACTGTTTTTT. The rearrangement links TRBV28 to TRBJ1-4, with 7 bases identical to TRBD1. Germline CDR1 is MDHEN and CDR2 is SYDVKM. There are 18 residues in the CDR3. The junction had 14 bases not matched to a gene; V was cut back by 7 bases and J by 0 bases. The variable domain in full, completed from reference TRBV28 and TRBJ1-4, reads DVKVTQSSRYLVKRTGEKVFLECVQDMDHENMFWYRQDPGLGLRLIYFSYDVKMKEKGDIPEGYSVSREKKERFSLILESASTNQTSMYLCASIPTGEWLATNEKLFFGSGTQLSVL.

A few counts support this clone. V and J are TRBV6-5 and TRBJ1-5; 7 nucleotides agree with TRBD1. The germline V gene encodes CDR1 MNHEY and CDR2 SVGAGI. V lost 2 bases, J lost 4 bases, and 5 bases stayed unmatched. The CDR3 has 15 amino acids. In nucleotides, the CDR3 is TGTGCCAGCAGTTACGGTTCGGACAGGAATCAGCCCCAGCATTTT. This translates into CASSYGSDRNQPQHF.

The rearrangement uses TRBV6-1 and TRBJ1-4; TRBD1 aligns across 7 bases. The V segment lost 1 base and the J segment 16 bases; nucleotides outside the gene matches: 6. The CDR3 has 12 residues. Germline CDR1 reads MNHNS; CDR2 reads SASEGT. CDR3 nucleotide sequence: TGTGCCAGCAGTGAAGAGGACAGGCCTCCGTTTTTT. Amino acids: CASSEEDRPPFF.

The chain recombines TRBV9 with TRBJ2-1; 8 bases line up with TRBD2. Germline V gene sequence: CDR1 SGDLS, CDR2 YYNGEE. The ends lost 2 bases at V and 9 bases at J; junction bases unmatched: 7. This CDR3 region has 14 residues. The CDR3 sequence: CASSVSGSMGEQFF. The CDR3 region has the DNA TGTGCCAGCAGCGTGAGCGGGAGTATGGGTGAGCAGTTCTTC.

The gene calls are TRBV2 and TRBJ1-1; TRBD1 is a possible D gene (5 bases). The V end lost 2 bases, the J end lost 0 bases, and 13 bases lay between the germline ends. The CDR3 is 16 residues long. Germline values: CDR1 SNHLY, CDR2 FYNNEI. CDR3 region: CASSESLGRMNTEAFF. The CDR3 nucleotides read TGTGCCAGCAGTGAATCTTTGGGACGGATGAACACTGAAGCTTTCTTT.

CDR3 in DNA: TGTGCCAGCAGATTCGGGGGGCCGACTAGCACAGATACGCAGTATTTT. Protein: CASRFGGPTSTDTQYF. This chain uses TRBV6-4 with TRBJ2-3; the D gene is possibly TRBD2 (7 bases). This CDR3 spans 16 amino acids. V was clipped by 6 bases and J by 0 bases, with 16 bases between them. Germline values: CDR1 MRHNA, CDR2 SNTAGT.

The rearrangement uses TRBV10-3 and TRBJ2-1; D remains ambiguous. V was shortened by 5 bases and J by 4 bases, with 18 bases between the two germline ends. The CDR3 length is 16 residues. Per the germline V gene, CDR1 is ENHRY and CDR2 is SYGVKD. The chain's CDR3 is CAISTTGFLFYNEQFF. CDR3 bases: TGTGCCATCAGTACAACCGGGTTCTTATTTTACAATGAGCAGTTCTTC.

J is TRBJ2-3 and V is TRBV5-7; unclear D gene. TRBV5-7 is reported as an ORF; its role is uncertain. Trimming removed 0 bases from V and 3 bases from J, with 17 bases in between. The CDR3 spans 17 residues. CDR3 nucleotide sequence: TGTGCCAGCAGCTTGGTTATCAACACAACGGATACAGATACGCAGTATTTT. This encodes CASSLVINTTDTDTQYF.

V gene TRBV5-1 combines with J gene TRBJ1-4, with no clear D. With 0 bases removed from V and 0 bases from J, the gap between germline ends came to 6 bases. Looked up from germline, CDR1 is SGHRS and CDR2 is YFSETQ. The length of the CDR3 is 15 residues. The CDR3 region is CASSLGGTTNEKLFF. CDR3 coding DNA: TGCGCCAGCAGCTTGGGGGGAACAACTAATGAAAAACTGTTTTTT.

As concerns this clone: Being one base from a much bigger clone, this may be a read error. This sequence joins TRBV6-6 and TRBJ1-2; TRBD1 might be the D (6 bases). Germline V lookup: CDR1 MNHNY, CDR2 SVGAGI (reference sequence). With 6 bases removed from V and 3 bases from J, the gap between germline ends came to 11 bases. CDR3 length: 13 amino acids. The CDR3 sequence: CASSPGTHYGYTF. In nucleotides, the CDR3 is TGTGCCAGCAGCCCCGGGACACACTATGGCTACACCTTC.

The gene calls are TRBV5-1 and TRBJ2-7; 7 bases agree with TRBD1. J gave up 0 bases and V 5 bases, and 8 bases lay outside the gene matches. Germline values: CDR1 SGHRS, CDR2 YFSETQ. The CDR3 covers 15 residues. This chain's CDR3 is CASRLNRDSSYEQYF. In DNA, the CDR3 is TGCGCCAGCAGGTTAAATCGGGACAGCTCCTACGAGCAGTACTTC.

V is TRBV7-2 and J is TRBJ1-3, with D unresolved. The V end lost 6 bases, the J end lost 4 bases, and 10 bases lay between the germline ends. The V gene's germline CDR1 is SGHTA and CDR2 FQGNSA. CDR3 size: 13 residues. The CDR3 DNA is TGTGCCAGCAGAGCTCCGACCGGAAACACCATATATTTT. Residues: CASRAPTGNTIYF.

The rearrangement joins TRBV19 to TRBJ2-4; a possible D gene is TRBD1 (6 bases). In germline, CDR1 is LNHDA, CDR2 SQIVND (reference sequence). Trimming shortened V by 7 bases and J by 0 bases, and 22 bases separated the two germline ends. This CDR3 comprises 18 residues. CDR3 protein: CASTIEFGTLLAKNIQYF. The DNA of the CDR3 is TGTGCCAGTACGATTGAATTTGGGACACTTCTAGCCAAAAACATTCAGTACTTC.

The CDR3 sequence is CASSSTGQSYEQYF. In DNA form, the CDR3 reads TGTGCCAGCAGCTCGACGGGACAGAGCTACGAGCAGTACTTC. The chain is built from TRBV5-4 and TRBJ2-7; 7 bases fit TRBD1. This CDR3 is 14 amino acids long. V gave up 3 bases and J gave up 3 bases; unmatched junction bases: 6. Germline V gives CDR1 SGHNT, CDR2 YYREEE (reference sequence).

This clone was counted a few times. Its ends do not fully match the called genes, so a read error is possible. The V gene is TRBV7-7, the J gene TRBJ2-5; D unresolved. There are 15 residues in the CDR3. Germline V gene lookup returns CDR1 SSHAT and CDR2 FNYEAQ (reference sequence). The CDR3, as DNA: TGTGCTAGCAGCCCGACGAACAGCGACCAAGAGACCCAGTACTTC. It is translated as CASSPTNSDQETQYF.